This is a list of T cell receptor beta chains from one sample in a study of OX40 agonist ivuxolimab in advanced cancers. Data came from immunoSEQ multiplex PCR; TCRdb stores just in-frame clones and leaves some out. In the table there are nearly 90,000 clones, around nine tenths of which are singletons. This sample comprised CD4+ or CD8+ T cells sorted from blood, obtained in a trial of the OX40 agonist ivuxolimab. These receptors originate from an adult with an advanced solid tumor such as melanoma, head and neck, liver or kidney cancer. The CDR3 runs from the conserved cysteine through the conserved F or W. D genes are given only for firm matches. Some rows have no size entry. The others give once, few or many, or a class for an expanded clone.

D	V	J	size	CDR3	DNA
.	TRBV10-3	TRBJ2-7	.	CAISDTDPYEQYF	TGTGCCATCAGTGACACGGACCCGTACGAGCAGTACTTC
TRBD2	TRBV9	TRBJ2-1	.	CASSERGDPYNEQFF	TGTGCCAGCAGCGAGCGGGGGGATCCCTACAATGAGCAGTTCTTC
TRBD2	TRBV7-9	TRBJ2-3	.	CASSSSGGADTQYF	TGTGCCAGCAGCTCGAGCGGGGGGGCAGATACGCAGTATTTT
.	TRBV13	TRBJ2-2	.	CASSHKVTGELFF	TGTGCCAGCAGCCATAAGGTGACCGGGGAGCTGTTTTTT
.	TRBV6-5	TRBJ2-2	.	CASSWRVRTGELFF	TGTGCCAGCAGTTGGCGGGTTCGCACCGGGGAGCTGTTTTTT
TRBD1	TRBV5-5	TRBJ2-2	.	CASSPRTGPGELFF	TGTGCCAGCAGCCCCCGGACAGGGCCCGGGGAGCTGTTTTTT
.	TRBV6-5	TRBJ1-1	.	CASSRGPNTEAFF	TGTGCCAGCAGTCGGGGCCCGAACACTGAAGCTTTCTTT
TRBD2	TRBV5-8	TRBJ2-3	.	CASSLALAGGPTDTQYF	TGTGCCAGCAGCTTGGCCCTAGCGGGGGGGCCGACAGATACGCAGTATTTT
.	TRBV5-1	TRBJ2-5	once	CASSLDRAEETQYF	TGCGCCAGCAGCTTGGACAGGGCGGAGGAGACCCAGTACTTC
.	TRBV7-2	TRBJ2-7	few	CASSQYQGGGYEQYF	TGTGCCAGCAGCCAGTATCAGGGGGGCGGATACGAGCAGTACTTC
TRBD2	TRBV11-3	TRBJ2-3	.	CASSSRLAGDNTQYF	TGTGCCAGCAGCTCCCGGCTAGCGGGAGACAATACGCAGTATTTT
.	TRBV5-4	TRBJ2-7	.	CASSLWAAPYEQYF	TGTGCCAGCAGCTTGTGGGCGGCCCCCTACGAGCAGTACTTC
TRBD1	TRBV11-2	TRBJ1-5	.	CASRGQGSNQPQHF	TGTGCCAGCAGGGGACAGGGGAGCAATCAGCCCCAGCATTTT
.	TRBV5-5	TRBJ2-1	once	CASSLGGGPGEQFF	TGTGCCAGCAGCTTAGGGGGAGGGCCCGGGGAGCAGTTCTTC
TRBD2	TRBV7-2	TRBJ2-1	.	CASSLGALAGGYNEQFF	TGTGCCAGCAGCTTAGGGGCCCTAGCGGGGGGATACAATGAGCAGTTCTTC
.	TRBV6-1	TRBJ1-2	many	CASSEADYYGYTF	TGTGCCAGCAGTGAAGCAGACTACTATGGCTACACCTTC
.	TRBV27	TRBJ1-5	.	CASSRRTASLGTQHF	TGTGCCAGCAGCCGACGGACTGCCTCATTGGGAACCCAGCATTTT
.	TRBV19	TRBJ2-2	once	CASTPYTGELFF	TGTGCCAGTACCCCTTACACCGGGGAGCTGTTTTTT
.	TRBV7-3	TRBJ2-1	.	CASSSAGVEQFF	TGTGCCAGCAGCTCCGCAGGGGTTGAGCAGTTCTTC
.	TRBV5-4	TRBJ1-1	.	CASSPAGLQRTEAFF	TGTGCCAGCAGCCCGGCAGGGTTACAACGCACTGAAGCTTTCTTT
.	TRBV11-2	TRBJ2-5	.	CASSEGSLTQETQYF	TGTGCCAGCAGCGAAGGGAGTTTGACCCAAGAGACCCAGTACTTC
.	TRBV9	TRBJ2-6	.	CASSVGGTGANVLTF	TGTGCCAGCAGCGTAGGGGGAACCGGGGCCAACGTCCTGACTTTC
TRBD2	TRBV6-1	TRBJ2-7	.	CASSDAGGGPYEQYF	TGTGCCAGCAGTGACGCGGGGGGCGGGCCTTACGAGCAGTACTTC
TRBD2	TRBV4-2	TRBJ2-5	.	CASSQDGTSGTQETQYF	TGTGCCAGCAGCCAGGACGGGACTAGCGGGACACAAGAGACCCAGTACTTC
TRBD2	TRBV5-6	TRBJ2-5	few	CASSPTSGGQETQYF	TGTGCCAGCAGCCCCACTAGCGGGGGCCAAGAGACCCAGTACTTC
TRBD2	TRBV27	TRBJ2-1	.	CASSFSAGVGEQFF	TGTGCCAGCAGTTTTTCAGCGGGAGTGGGTGAGCAGTTCTTC